This T cell receptor (beta chain) originates from a study of metastatic and nonmetastatic thyroid tumors. The V end was cut by 4 bases, the J end by 2 bases, with 8 bases between. The CDR3 is 13 residues long. Germline V CDR1 and CDR2: KGHSH, LQKENI. TCRdb re-called clones from the PCR reads using MiXCR. The sample shows tens of thousands of clones, almost 30% of them seen only once. Prior to thyroid surgery, none of the patients had received any treatment. The receptor comes from a female donor with papillary thyroid cancer or a benign thyroid nodule (not recorded which). Some clones in this sample may be carry-over from other donors' samples. The chain couples TRBV18 to TRBJ2-5, with D perhaps TRBD1 (6 bases). Sequences were obtained from blood. DNA of the CDR3: TGTGCCAGCTCACAAGGACAGCAAGAGACCCAGTACTTC. Its translation is CASSQGQQETQYF.